The clone carrying this T cell receptor beta chain was recorded once. Its specificity is not known. Sequence at one end of the junction differs from germline and may be a read error. Beta-chain TCR CDR3 regions were amplified from RNA transcripts. HTBI primers were employed in first-round RT-PCR, then a second-round multiplex PCR followed. TCRdb recomputed calls from the multiplex PCR reads with MiXCR, one row per CDR3 protein. The sample gives fewer than 650,000 distinct CDR3 sequences, 22% of which show up once; about 6.6% is in the top ten. No ophthalmopathy within 18 months of follow-up signified stable hyperthyroidism. The diagnostic workup employed clinical symptoms, serum thyroxine, TRAb, thyroid ultrasound and orbital computed tomography. PBMCs were isolated from a roughly 10 ml sample of fresh peripheral blood. The data are from a study of Graves' ophthalmopathy and Graves' hyperthyroidism. Study-wide results and caveats: Predictions made by the model for ophthalmopathy progression reached roughly 70% sensitivity and almost 75% specificity.

Germline assignment: CDR1 MDHEN and CDR2 SYDVKM. CDR3 size: 13 residues. Sequencing was performed on peripheral blood. The TCR was taken from a woman aged 18-30 years with stable Graves' hyperthyroidism. Some clones in this sample may be carry-over from other donors' samples. This rearrangement joins TRBV28 to TRBJ1-2; D remains ambiguous. CDR3 sequence reads: CASSWMKNYGYTF. The CDR3 DNA sequence: TGTGCCAGCAGTTGGATGAAGAACTATGGTTACACCTTC.